A selection of T cell receptor beta chains follows, all from one sample in a study of T cells in Graves' hyperthyroidism and ophthalmopathy. TCRdb reprocessed the multiplex PCR reads via MiXCR and lists one record per CDR3 protein. The table records hundreds of thousands of distinct CDR3 sequences, about 16% of them present only once. The sequenced sample consisted of blood. The receptors derive from a woman between 25 and 40 years old with Graves' hyperthyroidism. Both conserved end residues are part of each CDR3. A D gene is named only where the DNA matches it firmly. Not all rows give a size; the values are once, few, many and, for expanded clones, a class.

TRBJ1-1	TRBV19	many	.	TGTGCCAGTAGTGCCGAGACAGGCTCCACTGAAGCTTTCTTT	CASSAETGSTEAFF
TRBJ2-1	TRBV6-1	few	TRBD1	TGTGCCAGCGAGACAGGGGCCAATGAGCAGTTCTTC	CASETGANEQFF
TRBJ2-4	TRBV4-1	.	.	TGCGCCAGCAGCCCATCTTTAGGTGTGAACATTCAGTACTTC	CASSPSLGVNIQYF
TRBJ2-7	TRBV7-9	many	.	TGTGCCAGCAACCTCGGGACGTTCGACGAGCAGTACTTC	CASNLGTFDEQYF
TRBJ2-4	TRBV7-3	.	.	TGTGCCAGCAGCCTCGGGCAGCTAAACATTCAGTACTTC	CASSLGQLNIQYF
TRBJ2-2	TRBV4-1	.	TRBD2	TGCGCCAGCAGCCAAGATGTTAGCGGGAGGTTCACCGGGGAGCTGTTTTTT	CASSQDVSGRFTGELFF
TRBJ2-3	TRBV11-1	many	TRBD2	TGTGCCAGCAGCTTAGGACGAGCGGGAGTCTCAGATACGCAGTATTTT	CASSLGRAGVSDTQYF
TRBJ2-1	TRBV25-1	few	.	TGTGCCAGCAGTGAATACTGGGGCGATAACAATGAGCAGTTCTTC	CASSEYWGDNNEQFF
TRBJ2-7	TRBV15	few	TRBD1	TGTGCCACCAGCAGGGAAGACAGGGGGCAGTACTTC	CATSREDRGQYF
TRBJ2-1	TRBV4-2	few	.	TGTGCCAGCAGCCAAGGGCCTAGTCACCTGGACAACGAGCAGTTCTTC	CASSQGPSHLDNEQFF
TRBJ2-1	TRBV4-1	.	.	TGCGCCAGCAGCCAAGACAGGGTCGAAGAGCAGTTCTTC	CASSQDRVEEQFF
TRBJ1-1	TRBV28	many	.	TGTGCCAGCAGTTTACCGGGGGAGCATACGAACACTGAAGCTTTCTTT	CASSLPGEHTNTEAFF
TRBJ2-3	TRBV6-5	many	TRBD2	TGTGCCAGCAGTTACTCGGGTAGCGGGTACACAGATACGCAGTATTTT	CASSYSGSGYTDTQYF
TRBJ1-6	TRBV20-1	many	TRBD1	TGCAGTGCTAGAGATAGCGGGACAGGGGGCATTTCACCCCTCCACTTT	CSARDSGTGGISPLHF
TRBJ1-4	TRBV20-1	few	TRBD1	TGCAGTGCTAGACCGGGACAGGGGAACTTGCCTAATGAAAAACTGTTTTTT	CSARPGQGNLPNEKLFF
TRBJ2-7	TRBV20-1	.	TRBD1	TGCAGTGCCACGACAGGGATCGGGTCTGGGCAGTACTTC	CSATTGIGSGQYF
TRBJ2-3	TRBV11-3	many	TRBD2	TGTGCCAGCAGCTCGGGAACTAGCGGGAGAACAGATACGCAGTATTTT	CASSSGTSGRTDTQYF
TRBJ2-7	TRBV9	.	TRBD2	TGTGCCAGCAGCCCAAGACTAGCGGGAATCTACGAGCAGTACTTC	CASSPRLAGIYEQYF
TRBJ2-7	TRBV19	.	.	TGTGCCAGTAGCAAGGGAGGGACAACCCACTACGAGCAGTACTTC	CASSKGGTTHYEQYF
TRBJ2-1	TRBV28	many	.	TGTGCCAGCAGTGGTCGCTCCTACAATGAGCAGTTCTTC	CASSGRSYNEQFF
TRBJ2-5	TRBV6-1	.	TRBD2	TGTGCCAGCAGGAAGGGGACTACGCGGTCCTTGGGAGAGACCCAGTACTTC	CASRKGTTRSLGETQYF
TRBJ2-5	TRBV4-1	.	TRBD1	TGCGCCAGCAGCCATCCCGGGACAGCGGAAGAGACCCAGTACTTC	CASSHPGTAEETQYF
TRBJ2-7	TRBV29-1	.	TRBD2	TGCAGCGTTGCCGGACTAGCGGGCTTATACGAGCAGTACTTC	CSVAGLAGLYEQYF
TRBJ2-7	TRBV20-1	.	TRBD2	TGCAGTGCCTTCCGCCCGGGAGGTGGGAACGAGCAGTACTTC	CSAFRPGGGNEQYF
TRBJ2-2	TRBV9	.	TRBD2	TGTGCCAGCAGCGTAACCAGCGGGAGCCACGGGGAGCTGTTTTTT	CASSVTSGSHGELFF
TRBJ2-1	TRBV28	few	.	TGTGCCAGCAGTTTATCCGGTTTTCCTACCCCCTACAATGAGCAGTTCTTC	CASSLSGFPTPYNEQFF
TRBJ2-3	TRBV5-1	many	TRBD2	TGCGCCAGCAGCTTAAATCTAGCGGGAAGCACAGATACGCAGTATTTT	CASSLNLAGSTDTQYF
TRBJ2-1	TRBV7-8	many	.	TGTGCCAGCAGCCTACACCGGGACAATCCCTCCTACAATGAGCAGTTCTTC	CASSLHRDNPSYNEQFF
TRBJ2-3	TRBV3-1	.	TRBD2	TGTGCCAGCAGCCCGGAGCGGGAGGGACTCACAGATACGCAGTATTTT	CASSPEREGLTDTQYF
TRBJ2-7	TRBV12-5	many	TRBD2	TGTGCTAGTGGTTTCCAATCCTTTGCTAGCGGCCCTCTCTACGAGCAGTACTTC	CASGFQSFASGPLYEQYF
TRBJ2-5	TRBV10-3	few	TRBD2	TGTGCCACCAGGACTAGCGGGACCCAAGAGACCCAGTACTTC	CATRTSGTQETQYF
TRBJ1-3	TRBV15	few	.	TGTGCCACCAGGGCGGGCTCTGGAAACACCATATATTTT	CATRAGSGNTIYF
TRBJ2-5	TRBV28	many	.	TGTGCCAGCGGGAACCAAGAGACCCAGTACTTC	CASGNQETQYF
TRBJ2-7	TRBV9	.	TRBD1	TGTGCCAGCAGCGTAGATCCAGGGGGCGTCTACGAGCAGTACTTC	CASSVDPGGVYEQYF
TRBJ2-3	TRBV5-1	few	.	TGCGCCAGCAGCAAGAACTGGGGTGGCGCAGATACGCAGTATTTT	CASSKNWGGADTQYF
TRBJ2-4	TRBV20-1	few	.	TGCAGTGCTAGTGAACTAGCAGAAAACATTCAGTACTTC	CSASELAENIQYF
TRBJ1-2	TRBV27	many	.	TGTGCCAGCAGTTTATCGTTAGGGTGGAACTATGGCTACACCTTC	CASSLSLGWNYGYTF
TRBJ2-2	TRBV6-1	many	TRBD2	TGTGCCAGCAGTGTCGGGACTAGCGTAACCGGGGAGCTGTTTTTT	CASSVGTSVTGELFF
TRBJ2-3	TRBV28	.	TRBD2	TGTGCCAGCAGGCCGGGACTAGCGGGAGTAAGAGATACGCAGTATTTT	CASRPGLAGVRDTQYF
TRBJ1-2	TRBV3-1	many	.	TGTGCCAGCAGCCAAGGTGGGGACGCCCTCTTCGGCTACACCTTC	CASSQGGDALFGYTF
TRBJ2-1	TRBV3-1	many	TRBD1	TGTGCCAGCAGACCATCGGACAGGGTAAATGAGCAGTTCTTC	CASRPSDRVNEQFF
TRBJ1-1	TRBV5-1	many	.	TGTCTCAGCAGCAGGGACACTGAAGCTTTCTTT	CLSSRDTEAFF
TRBJ2-1	TRBV5-6	.	TRBD2	TGTGCCAGCAGCTTCTGGACTAGCGGGAACTACAATGAGCAGTTCTTC	CASSFWTSGNYNEQFF
TRBJ1-1	TRBV30	many	.	TGTGCCTGGAGTGACTCGGGATTTGGAGGGACTGAAGCTTTCTTT	CAWSDSGFGGTEAFF
TRBJ2-1	TRBV7-3	many	TRBD2	TGTGCCAGCAGCCATGGGACTAGCGGGAGGAACAATGAGCAGTTCTTC	CASSHGTSGRNNEQFF
TRBJ1-4	TRBV28	many	TRBD1	TGTGCCAGCAGTTTAAGGCAGTCCCGGGACAGGGGTACTGAAAAACTGTTTTTT	CASSLRQSRDRGTEKLFF
TRBJ2-7	TRBV11-3	many	TRBD1	TGTGCCGGGGAAGGACAGGTCGAGCAGTACTTC	CAGEGQVEQYF
TRBJ1-3	TRBV4-1	few	.	TGCGCCAGCAGCCCACACCCCCACAAGGGAATCTCTGGAAACACCATATATTTT	CASSPHPHKGISGNTIYF
TRBJ1-2	TRBV5-1	.	.	TGCGCCAGCAGCACTCAGGGTTTTGGCTACACCTTC	CASSTQGFGYTF
TRBJ2-5	TRBV15	many	TRBD1	TGTGCCACCAGCATACTACCGGGGACAGGGTTGGAGACCCAGTACTTC	CATSILPGTGLETQYF
TRBJ1-5	TRBV2	many	.	TGTGCCAGCCAGAACGAAGGCAATCAGCCCCAGCATTTT	CASQNEGNQPQHF
TRBJ2-3	TRBV7-7	.	TRBD1	TGTGCCAGCAGCCTGGACAGGGGGCCCACAGATACGCAGTATTTT	CASSLDRGPTDTQYF
TRBJ1-6	TRBV10-3	.	.	TGTGCCACCGCCCCCCCGGGGGAGGTACATTCACCCCTCCACTTT	CATAPPGEVHSPLHF
TRBJ1-1	TRBV20-1	.	.	TGCAGTGCTAGAGTGCCAGGGGCAAACACTGAAGCTTTCTTT	CSARVPGANTEAFF
TRBJ1-2	TRBV3-1	.	TRBD1	TGTGCCAGCAGCCACCGACAGGGGCCGGGCTATGGCTACACCTTC	CASSHRQGPGYGYTF
TRBJ2-6	TRBV7-9	few	.	TGTGCCAGCAGCCAGGGACGGAACAACGTCCTGACTTTC	CASSQGRNNVLTF
TRBJ2-6	TRBV12-3/TRBV12-4	.	.	TGTGCCAGCAGCCCCCCGAGTGGGTCGAACTCTGGGGCCAACGTCCTGACTTTC	CASSPPSGSNSGANVLTF
TRBJ2-7	TRBV5-1	many	TRBD1	TGCGCCAGCAGTCGGAGGACGGACAGGGGTGACAACGAGCAGTACTTC	CASSRRTDRGDNEQYF